Shown below are 21 T cell receptor beta chains from a single sample sequenced in a study of blood T cell repertoires in COVID-19. Generated by immunoSEQ multiplex PCR, the TCRdb table keeps only in-frame clones and is missing some. The repertoire holds some 150,000 clones, 65% to 90% seen once, with around 8% in the top ten. The sequenced sample was peripheral blood. These receptors came from an older woman with active or convalescent COVID-19.

The chain employs TRBV3-1 (or the pseudogene TRBV3-2) and TRBJ1-1; D is perhaps TRBD1 (6 bases). V was shortened by 1 base and J by 5 bases, with 11 bases between the two germline ends. Germline V gene data show CDR1 as LGHDT and CDR2 as YNNKEL (reference sequence). The CDR3 has 14 amino acids. The CDR3 protein is CASSQVGQGTEAFF. The CDR3 nucleotides are TGTGCCAGCAGCCAAGTGGGTCAGGGGACTGAAGCTTTCTTT.

The chain links TRBV19 to TRBJ2-5; 10 nucleotides align to TRBD2. After removal of 6 bases from V and 6 bases from J, the junction contained 13 bases not matched to a gene. Germline-derived CDR1 and CDR2 are LNHDA and SQIVND (reference sequence). CDR3 size: 16 residues. The DNA of the CDR3 is TGTGCCAGTAGCGTACTAGCGGGGTCCAGCGGTAAGACCCAGTACTTC. Translation: CASSVLAGSSGKTQYF.

Here the CDR3 DNA reads TGTGCCAGCTCAAATAGCGGGGGGGCGGCCTATGGCTACACCTTC. Amino acids: CASSNSGGAAYGYTF. The rearrangement uses TRBV7-9 and TRBJ1-2, with D tentatively TRBD1 (6 bases). CDR3 size: 15 residues. Per the germline V gene, CDR1 is SEHNR and CDR2 is FQNEAQ (reference sequence). V shed 8 bases and J shed 4 bases, with 20 bases lying between them.

The chain combines TRBV6-4 with TRBJ2-3; TRBD1 agrees at 7 bases. The CDR3 spans 16 residues. Per germline, CDR1 MRHNA and CDR2 SNTAGT. The V gene end was trimmed by 6 bases and the J gene end by 1 base; junction bases not matched to a gene: 10. CDR3 in amino acids: CASRSTGKWRTDTQYF. In nucleotides, the CDR3 is TGTGCCAGCAGGTCGACAGGGAAATGGCGCACAGATACGCAGTATTTT.

This clone has more than one count but fewer than ten. V usage is TRBV5-1 and J usage is TRBJ1-2; D is unclear. CDR3 size: 13 residues. V lost 0 bases and J 4 bases, leaving 7 bases between the germline ends. In germline, CDR1 is SGHRS, CDR2 YFSETQ. CDR3 residues: CASSLDSLYGYTF. The CDR3 DNA reads as TGCGCCAGCAGCTTGGACAGTCTCTATGGCTACACCTTC.

The chain combines TRBV7-2 with TRBJ1-6; D gene uncertain. V gave up 4 bases and J gave up 7 bases, with 14 bases separating them. This CDR3 is 15 amino acids long. In germline, CDR1 is SGHTA, CDR2 FQGNSA. The CDR3 spells CASSSLPGGNSPLHF. CDR3 bases: TGTGCCAGCAGCTCCCTCCCGGGAGGCAATTCACCCCTCCACTTT. Variable domain in full (rest from reference TRBV7-2 and TRBJ1-6): GAGVSQSPSNKVTEKGKDVELRCDPISGHTALYWYRQSLGQGLEFLIYFQGNSAPDKSGLPSDRFSAERTGGSVSTLTIQRTQQEDSAVYLCASSSLPGGNSPLHFGNGTRLTVT.

This chain links TRBV7-2 with TRBJ2-1; 10 bases match TRBD2. The ends lost 5 bases at V and 5 bases at J; junction bases unmatched: 9. The CDR3 contains 16 residues. The V gene's germline CDR1 is SGHTA and CDR2 FQGNSA. CDR3 nucleotides: TGTGCCAGCAGCGCCCCGGGACTAGCGATCCACAATGAGCAGTTCTTC. Its translation is CASSAPGLAIHNEQFF.

This clone has just a few counts. CDR3 loop: CASSQQASRGVSTDTQYF. The CDR3 nucleotides read TGTGCCAGCAGCCAACAAGCGTCGCGGGGGGTCTCCACAGATACGCAGTATTTT. J is TRBJ2-3 and V is TRBV4-2; TRBD2 matches at 8 bases. V was clipped by 2 bases and J by 2 bases; unmatched bases: 12. The CDR3 totals 18 residues. CDR1 is LGHNA, CDR2 YNFKEQ, per germline.

This clone was seen a handful of times. The chain joins TRBV7-2 to TRBJ2-7; 11 nucleotides line up with TRBD1. Germline CDR1 reads SGHTA; CDR2 reads FQGNSA. The V gene end was trimmed by 5 bases and the J gene end by 4 bases; junction bases not matched to a gene: 7. This CDR3 comprises 15 residues. This CDR3 reads CASSRDRGVIYEQYF. The CDR3 nucleotides are TGTGCCAGCAGCCGGGACAGGGGGGTTATATACGAGCAGTACTTC.

The CDR3 coding sequence is TGTGCCAGCAGCTACCTAACAGAAGAGCAGTTCTTC. Translated, it gives CASSYLTEEQFF. The chain recombines TRBV11-3 with TRBJ2-1; no reliable D call. This CDR3 is built from 12 residues. Trimming took 4 bases from V and 10 from J, leaving 11 bases between them. Per the germline V gene, CDR1 is SGHNT and CDR2 is YENEEA.

This chain links TRBV5-1 with TRBJ1-1; TRBD1 is a possible D gene (5 bases). The germline V gene encodes CDR1 SGHRS and CDR2 YFSETQ. Trimming shortened V by 5 bases and J by 3 bases, and 14 bases separated the two germline ends. The CDR3 spans 14 residues. CDR3 region: CASSLLGQDTEAFF. The CDR3 DNA sequence: TGCGCCAGCAGTCTCTTGGGGCAAGACACTGAAGCTTTCTTT.

The chain is built from TRBV6-5 and TRBJ2-1; D remains unclear. CDR1 MNHEY and CDR2 SVGAGI come from the germline V gene. V dropped 6 bases and J dropped 7 bases, with 16 bases sitting between them. CDR3 length: 14 residues. The CDR3 region is CASRSPISRNEQFF. The CDR3, as DNA: TGTGCCAGCAGATCACCAATCTCTAGGAATGAGCAGTTCTTC.

The chain employs TRBV2 and TRBJ2-7; D might be TRBD2 (6 bases). This CDR3 is built from 14 residues. V was trimmed by 1 base and J by 3 bases, leaving 10 bases between them. Germline CDR1 and CDR2: SNHLY and FYNNEI. The CDR3 region is CASSEGQGGYEQYV. Written as DNA, the CDR3 is TGTGCCAGCAGTGAAGGGCAGGGAGGCTACGAGCAGTACGTC.

This sequence joins TRBV10-3 and TRBJ1-1; TRBD1 might be the D (6 bases). This CDR3 has 12 amino acids. Germline-derived CDR1 and CDR2 are ENHRY and SYGVKD. V was trimmed by 7 bases and J by 6 bases, leaving 12 bases between them. The CDR3 region is CAINSGTSEAFF. In nucleotides, the CDR3 is TGTGCCATCAACTCCGGGACATCTGAAGCTTTCTTT.

The chain combines TRBV6-2 or TRBV6-3 with TRBJ2-7; TRBD2 matches at 8 bases. V was pared by 0 bases and J by 4 bases, with 8 bases of the junction left unmatched. The CDR3 loop spans 16 amino acids. The germline CDR1 and CDR2 sequences are MNHEY and SVGEGT. CDR3 sequence reads: CASSYSTREGRYEQYF. As DNA, the CDR3 is TGTGCCAGCAGTTACTCGACACGGGAGGGGAGGTACGAGCAGTACTTC.

The chain links TRBV6-5 to TRBJ1-2; 7 bases match TRBD1. The CDR3 runs 15 residues. Germline V lookup: CDR1 MNHEY, CDR2 SVGAGI. Trimming took 6 bases from V and 5 from J; bases not matched to a gene: 12. The CDR3, as DNA: TGTGCCAGCAGCTTGCCGGGACAGTCGATTTATGGCTACACCTTC. This codes for CASSLPGQSIYGYTF.

This chain uses TRBV4-2 with TRBJ2-3; D remains unclear. Germline CDR1 is LGHNA and CDR2 is YNFKEQ. V was shortened by 1 base and J by 2 bases, with 7 bases between the two germline ends. This CDR3 contains 14 residues. CDR3 residues: CASSQVDNTDTQYF. CDR3 bases: TGTGCCAGCAGCCAAGTAGATAACACAGATACGCAGTATTTT.

The chain combines TRBV28 with TRBJ1-3, with D unclear. V dropped 6 bases and J dropped 0 bases, with 15 bases sitting between them. This CDR3 region has 16 residues. From germline, CDR1 is MDHEN and CDR2 SYDVKM. DNA for the CDR3: TGTGCCAGCAGCCCTGCGGGCCTCGTCTCTGGAAACACCATATATTTT. Protein sequence: CASSPAGLVSGNTIYF. Looking up the rest from reference TRBV28 and TRBJ1-3 gives the full variable domain: DVKVTQSSRYLVKRTGEKVFLECVQDMDHENMFWYRQDPGLGLRLIYFSYDVKMKEKGDIPEGYSVSREKKERFSLILESASTNQTSMYLCASSPAGLVSGNTIYFGEGSWLTVV.

J is TRBJ1-2 and V is TRBV6-2 or TRBV6-3; D remains unclear. V shed 0 bases and J shed 0 bases, with 11 bases lying between them. Germline assignment: CDR1 MNHEY and CDR2 SVGEGT. The CDR3 spans 16 residues. The CDR3 sequence: CASSYSVQPTNYGYTF. The CDR3 bases are TGTGCCAGCAGTTACTCGGTACAGCCTACTAACTATGGCTACACCTTC.

The chain employs TRBV28 and TRBJ2-5; 10 nucleotides align to TRBD1. Germline V gives CDR1 MDHEN, CDR2 SYDVKM. The trim removed 5 bases at V and 4 bases at J, leaving 7 bases unmatched. CDR3 length: 15 amino acids. The CDR3 DNA follows: TGTGCCAGCAGTCGTGCCGGGACAGGGGCAGAGACCCAGTACTTC. Its protein is CASSRAGTGAETQYF.

The CDR3 here is CASSPPAGVNTEAFF. CDR3 in DNA: TGTGCCAGCTCACCACCGGCAGGGGTGAACACTGAAGCTTTCTTT. The rearrangement joins TRBV18 to TRBJ1-1; a weak D match, TRBD1 (6 bases). CDR1 KGHSH and CDR2 LQKENI come from the germline V gene. The V and J ends lost 0 bases and 0 bases respectively, with 8 bases between them. The CDR3 loop spans 15 amino acids.